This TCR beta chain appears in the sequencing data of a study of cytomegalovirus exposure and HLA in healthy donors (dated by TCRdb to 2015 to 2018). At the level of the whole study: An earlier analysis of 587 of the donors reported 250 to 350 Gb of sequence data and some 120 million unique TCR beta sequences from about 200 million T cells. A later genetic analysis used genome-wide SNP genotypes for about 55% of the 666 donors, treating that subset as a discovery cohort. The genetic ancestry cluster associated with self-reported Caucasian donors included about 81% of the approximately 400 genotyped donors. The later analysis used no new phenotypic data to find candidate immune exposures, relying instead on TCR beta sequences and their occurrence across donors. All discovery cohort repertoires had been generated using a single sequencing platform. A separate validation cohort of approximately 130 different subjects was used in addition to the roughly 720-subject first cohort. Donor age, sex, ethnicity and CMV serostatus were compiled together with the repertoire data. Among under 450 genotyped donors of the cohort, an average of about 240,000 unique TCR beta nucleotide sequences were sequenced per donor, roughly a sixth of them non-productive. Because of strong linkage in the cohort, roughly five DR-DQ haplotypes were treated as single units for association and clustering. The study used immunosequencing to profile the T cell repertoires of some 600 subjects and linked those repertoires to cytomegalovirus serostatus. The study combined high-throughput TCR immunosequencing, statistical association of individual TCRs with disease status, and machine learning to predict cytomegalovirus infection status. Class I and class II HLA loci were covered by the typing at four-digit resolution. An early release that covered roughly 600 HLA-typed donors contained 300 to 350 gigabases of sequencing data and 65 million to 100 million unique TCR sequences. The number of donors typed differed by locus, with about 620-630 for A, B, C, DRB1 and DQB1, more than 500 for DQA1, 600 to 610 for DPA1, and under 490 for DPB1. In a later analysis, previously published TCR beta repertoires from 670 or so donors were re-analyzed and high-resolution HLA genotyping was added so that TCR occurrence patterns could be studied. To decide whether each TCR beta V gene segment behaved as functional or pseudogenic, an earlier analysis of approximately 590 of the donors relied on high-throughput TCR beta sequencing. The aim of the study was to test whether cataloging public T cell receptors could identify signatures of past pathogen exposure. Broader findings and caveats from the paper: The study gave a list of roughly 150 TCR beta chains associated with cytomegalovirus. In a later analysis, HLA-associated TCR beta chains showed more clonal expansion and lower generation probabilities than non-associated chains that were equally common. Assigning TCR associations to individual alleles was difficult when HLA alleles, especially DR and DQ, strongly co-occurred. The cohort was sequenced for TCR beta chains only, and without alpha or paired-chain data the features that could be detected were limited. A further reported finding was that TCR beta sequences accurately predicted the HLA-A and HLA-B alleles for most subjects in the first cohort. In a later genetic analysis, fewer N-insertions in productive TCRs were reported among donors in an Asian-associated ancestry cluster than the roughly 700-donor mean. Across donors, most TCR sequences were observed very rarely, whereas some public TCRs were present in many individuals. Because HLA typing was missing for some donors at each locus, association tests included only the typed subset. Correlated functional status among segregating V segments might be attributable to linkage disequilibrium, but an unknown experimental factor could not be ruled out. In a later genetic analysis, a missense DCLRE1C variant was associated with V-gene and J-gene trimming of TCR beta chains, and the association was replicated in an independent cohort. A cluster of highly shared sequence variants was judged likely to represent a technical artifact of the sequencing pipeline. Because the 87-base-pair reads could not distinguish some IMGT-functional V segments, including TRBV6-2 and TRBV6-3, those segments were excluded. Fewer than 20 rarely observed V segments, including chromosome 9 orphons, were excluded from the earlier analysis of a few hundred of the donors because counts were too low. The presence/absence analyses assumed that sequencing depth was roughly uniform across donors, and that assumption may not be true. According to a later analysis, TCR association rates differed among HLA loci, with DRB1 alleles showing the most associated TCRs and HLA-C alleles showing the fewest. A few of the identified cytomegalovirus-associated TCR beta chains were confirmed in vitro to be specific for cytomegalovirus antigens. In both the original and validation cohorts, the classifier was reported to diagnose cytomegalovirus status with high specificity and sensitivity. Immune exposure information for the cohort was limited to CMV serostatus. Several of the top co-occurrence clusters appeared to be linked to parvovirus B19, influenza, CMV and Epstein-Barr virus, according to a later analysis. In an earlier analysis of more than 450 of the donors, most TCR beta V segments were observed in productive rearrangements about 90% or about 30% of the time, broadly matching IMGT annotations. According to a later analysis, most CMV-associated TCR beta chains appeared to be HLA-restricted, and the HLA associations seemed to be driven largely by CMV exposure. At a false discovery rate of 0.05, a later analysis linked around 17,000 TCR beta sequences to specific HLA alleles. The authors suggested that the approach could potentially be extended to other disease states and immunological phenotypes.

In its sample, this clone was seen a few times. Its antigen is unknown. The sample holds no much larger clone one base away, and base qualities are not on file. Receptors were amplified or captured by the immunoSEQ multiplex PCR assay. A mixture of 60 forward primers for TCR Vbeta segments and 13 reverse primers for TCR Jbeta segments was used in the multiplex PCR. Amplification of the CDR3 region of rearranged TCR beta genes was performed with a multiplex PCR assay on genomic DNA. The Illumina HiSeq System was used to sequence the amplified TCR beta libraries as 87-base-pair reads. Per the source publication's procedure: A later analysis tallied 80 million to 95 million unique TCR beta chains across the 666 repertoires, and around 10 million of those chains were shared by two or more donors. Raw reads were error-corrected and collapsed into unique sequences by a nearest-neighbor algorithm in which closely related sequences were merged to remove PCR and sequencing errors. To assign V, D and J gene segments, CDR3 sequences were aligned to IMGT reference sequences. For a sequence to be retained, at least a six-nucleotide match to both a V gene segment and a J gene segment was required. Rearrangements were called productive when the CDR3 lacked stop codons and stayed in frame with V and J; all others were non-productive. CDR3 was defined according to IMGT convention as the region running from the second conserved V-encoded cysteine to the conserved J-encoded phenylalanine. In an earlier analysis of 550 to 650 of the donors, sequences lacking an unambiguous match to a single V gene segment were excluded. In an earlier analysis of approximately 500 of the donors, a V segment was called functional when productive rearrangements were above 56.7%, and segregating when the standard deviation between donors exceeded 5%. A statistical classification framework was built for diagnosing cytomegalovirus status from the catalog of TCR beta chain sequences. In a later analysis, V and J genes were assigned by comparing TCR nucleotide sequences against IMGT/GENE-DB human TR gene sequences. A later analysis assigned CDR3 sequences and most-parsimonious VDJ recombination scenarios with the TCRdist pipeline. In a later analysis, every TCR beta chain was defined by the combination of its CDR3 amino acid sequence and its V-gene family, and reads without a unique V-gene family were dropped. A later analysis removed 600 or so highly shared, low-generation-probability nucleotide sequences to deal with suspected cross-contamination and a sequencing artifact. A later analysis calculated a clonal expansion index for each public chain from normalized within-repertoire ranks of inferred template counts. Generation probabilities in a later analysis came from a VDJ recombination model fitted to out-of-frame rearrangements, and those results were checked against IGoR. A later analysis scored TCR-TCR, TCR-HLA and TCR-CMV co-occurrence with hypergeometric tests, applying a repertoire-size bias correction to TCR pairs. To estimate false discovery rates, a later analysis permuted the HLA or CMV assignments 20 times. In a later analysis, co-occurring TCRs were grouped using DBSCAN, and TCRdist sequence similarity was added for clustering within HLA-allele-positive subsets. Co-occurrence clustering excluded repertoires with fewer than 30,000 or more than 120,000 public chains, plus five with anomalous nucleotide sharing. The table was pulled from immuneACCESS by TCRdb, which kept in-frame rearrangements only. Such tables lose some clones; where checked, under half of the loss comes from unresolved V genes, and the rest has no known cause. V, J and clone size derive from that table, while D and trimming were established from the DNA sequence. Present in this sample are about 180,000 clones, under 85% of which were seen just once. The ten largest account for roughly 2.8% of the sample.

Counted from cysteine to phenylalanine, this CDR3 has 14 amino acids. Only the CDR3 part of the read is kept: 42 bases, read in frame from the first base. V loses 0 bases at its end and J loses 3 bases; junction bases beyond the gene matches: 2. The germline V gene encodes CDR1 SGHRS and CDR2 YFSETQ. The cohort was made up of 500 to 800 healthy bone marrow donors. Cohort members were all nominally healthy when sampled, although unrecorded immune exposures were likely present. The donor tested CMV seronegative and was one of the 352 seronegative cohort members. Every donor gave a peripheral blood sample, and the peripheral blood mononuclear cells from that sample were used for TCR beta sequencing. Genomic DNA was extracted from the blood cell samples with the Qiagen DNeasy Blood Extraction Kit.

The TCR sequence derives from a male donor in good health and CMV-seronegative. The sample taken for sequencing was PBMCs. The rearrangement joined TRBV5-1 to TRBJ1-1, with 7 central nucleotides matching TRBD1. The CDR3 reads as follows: CASSLEGQHTEAFF. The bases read TGCGCCAGCAGCTTGGAGGGACAGCACACTGAAGCTTTCTTT.